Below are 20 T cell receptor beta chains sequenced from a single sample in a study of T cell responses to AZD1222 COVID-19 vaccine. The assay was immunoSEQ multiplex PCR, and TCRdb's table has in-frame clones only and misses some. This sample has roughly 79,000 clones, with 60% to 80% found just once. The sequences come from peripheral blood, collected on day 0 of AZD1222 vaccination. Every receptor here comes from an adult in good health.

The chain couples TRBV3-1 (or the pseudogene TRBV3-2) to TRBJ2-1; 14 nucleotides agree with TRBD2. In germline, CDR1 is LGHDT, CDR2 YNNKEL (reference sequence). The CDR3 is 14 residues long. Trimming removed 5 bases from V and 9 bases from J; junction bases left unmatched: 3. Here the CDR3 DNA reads TGTGCCAGCAGCGGGACTAGCGGGAGTTCTGAGCAGTTCTTC. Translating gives CASSGTSGSSEQFF.

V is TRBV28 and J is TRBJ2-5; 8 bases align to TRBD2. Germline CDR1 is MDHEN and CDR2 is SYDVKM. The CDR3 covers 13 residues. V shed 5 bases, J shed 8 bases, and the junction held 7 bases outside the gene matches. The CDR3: CASSPSGGVTQYF. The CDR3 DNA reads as TGTGCCAGCAGTCCCTCGGGAGGGGTTACCCAGTACTTC. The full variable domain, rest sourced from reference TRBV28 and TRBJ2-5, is DVKVTQSSRYLVKRTGEKVFLECVQDMDHENMFWYRQDPGLGLRLIYFSYDVKMKEKGDIPEGYSVSREKKERFSLILESASTNQTSMYLCASSPSGGVTQYFGPGTRLLVL.

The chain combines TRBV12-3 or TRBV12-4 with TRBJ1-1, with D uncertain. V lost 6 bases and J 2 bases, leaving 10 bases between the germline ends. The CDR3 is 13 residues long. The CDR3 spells CASSPTSNTEAFF. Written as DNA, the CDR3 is TGTGCCAGCAGCCCTACGAGTAACACTGAAGCTTTCTTT.

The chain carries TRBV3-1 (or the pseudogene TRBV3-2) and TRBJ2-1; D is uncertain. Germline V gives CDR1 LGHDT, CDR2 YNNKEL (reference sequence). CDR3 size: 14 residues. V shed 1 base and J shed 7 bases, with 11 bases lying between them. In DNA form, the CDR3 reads TGTGCCAGCAGCCAAGCCAGCTGGGCGAATGAGCAGTTCTTC. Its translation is CASSQASWANEQFF.

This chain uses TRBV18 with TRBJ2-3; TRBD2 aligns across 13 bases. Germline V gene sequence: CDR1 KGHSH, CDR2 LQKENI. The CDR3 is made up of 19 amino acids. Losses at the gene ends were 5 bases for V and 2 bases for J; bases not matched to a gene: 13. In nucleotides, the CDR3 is TGTGCCAGCTCATCCAGCCCCCCGGGACTAGCGGGATCCACAGATACGCAGTATTTT. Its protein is CASSSSPPGLAGSTDTQYF. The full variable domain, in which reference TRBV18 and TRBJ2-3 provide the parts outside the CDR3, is NAGVMQNPRHLVRRRGQEARLRCSPMKGHSHVYWYRQLPEEGLKFMVYLQKENIIDESGMPKERFSAEFPKEGPSILRIQQVVRGDSAAYFCASSSSPPGLAGSTDTQYFGPGTRLTVL.

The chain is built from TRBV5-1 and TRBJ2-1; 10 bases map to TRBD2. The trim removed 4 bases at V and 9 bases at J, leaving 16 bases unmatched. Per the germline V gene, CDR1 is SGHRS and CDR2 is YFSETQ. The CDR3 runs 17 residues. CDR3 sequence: CASSPTPLAGEAGEQFF. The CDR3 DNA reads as TGCGCCAGCAGCCCGACCCCCCTAGCGGGAGAAGCCGGTGAGCAGTTCTTC.

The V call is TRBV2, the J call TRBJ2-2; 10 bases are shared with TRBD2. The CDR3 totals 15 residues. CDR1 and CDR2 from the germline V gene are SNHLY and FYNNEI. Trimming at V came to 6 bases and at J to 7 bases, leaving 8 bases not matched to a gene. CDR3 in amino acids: CASRPSGSSGGELFF. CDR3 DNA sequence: TGTGCCAGCAGGCCTAGCGGGAGTAGTGGCGGGGAGCTGTTTTTT. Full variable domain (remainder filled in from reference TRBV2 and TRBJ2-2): EPEVTQTPSHQVTQMGQEVILRCVPISNHLYFYWYRQILGQKVEFLVSFYNNEISEKSEIFDDQFSVERPDGSNFTLKIRSTKLEDSAMYFCASRPSGSSGGELFFGEGSRLTVL.

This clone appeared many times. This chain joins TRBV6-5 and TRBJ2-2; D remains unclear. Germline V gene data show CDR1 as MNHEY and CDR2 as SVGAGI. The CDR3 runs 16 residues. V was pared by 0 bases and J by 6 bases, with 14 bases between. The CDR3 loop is CASSYSIIGPSGELFF. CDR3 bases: TGTGCCAGCAGTTACTCGATTATAGGGCCCTCCGGGGAGCTGTTTTTT.

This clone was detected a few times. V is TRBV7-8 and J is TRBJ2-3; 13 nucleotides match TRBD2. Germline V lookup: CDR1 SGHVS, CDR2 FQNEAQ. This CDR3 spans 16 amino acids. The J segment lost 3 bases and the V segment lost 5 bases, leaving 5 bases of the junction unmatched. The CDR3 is CASSHTSGRATDTQYF. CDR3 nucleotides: TGTGCCAGCAGCCACACTAGCGGGAGGGCTACAGATACGCAGTATTTT.

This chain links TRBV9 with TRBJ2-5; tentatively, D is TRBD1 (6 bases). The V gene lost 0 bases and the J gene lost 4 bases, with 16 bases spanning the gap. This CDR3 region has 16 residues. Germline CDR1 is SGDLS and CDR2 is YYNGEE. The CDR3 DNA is TGTGCCAGCAGCGTAGCTACGACCCCAGGGGCAGAGACCCAGTACTTC. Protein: CASSVATTPGAETQYF.

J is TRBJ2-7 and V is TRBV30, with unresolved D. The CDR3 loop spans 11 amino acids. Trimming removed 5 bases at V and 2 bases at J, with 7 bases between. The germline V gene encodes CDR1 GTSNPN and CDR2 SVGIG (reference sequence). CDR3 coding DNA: TGTGCCTGGGGCTCCGCCTACGAGCAGTACTTC. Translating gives CAWGSAYEQYF.

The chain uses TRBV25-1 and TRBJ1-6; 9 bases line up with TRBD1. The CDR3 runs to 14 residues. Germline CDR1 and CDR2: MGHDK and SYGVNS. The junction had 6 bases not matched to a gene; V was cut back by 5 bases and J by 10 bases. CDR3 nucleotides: TGTGCCAGCAGTCCGACAGGGGGTGACTCACCCCTCCACTTT. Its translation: CASSPTGGDSPLHF.

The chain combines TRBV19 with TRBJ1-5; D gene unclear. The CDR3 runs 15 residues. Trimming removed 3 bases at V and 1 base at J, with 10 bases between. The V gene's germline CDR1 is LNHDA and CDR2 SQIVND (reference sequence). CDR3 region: CASSIFPGSNQPQHF. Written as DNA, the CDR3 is TGTGCCAGTAGTATTTTCCCTGGGAGCAATCAGCCCCAGCATTTT.

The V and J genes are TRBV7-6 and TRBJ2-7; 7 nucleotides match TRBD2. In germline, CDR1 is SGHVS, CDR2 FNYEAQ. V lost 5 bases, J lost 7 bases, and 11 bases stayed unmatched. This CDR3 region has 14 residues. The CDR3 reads CASSASDGGLEQYF. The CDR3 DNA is TGTGCCAGCAGCGCTAGTGACGGGGGGTTAGAGCAGTACTTC.

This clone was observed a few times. CDR3 protein: CAISESSGNLQETQYF. The CDR3 nucleotides read TGTGCCATCAGTGAGTCTAGCGGAAACCTCCAAGAGACCCAGTACTTC. This sequence joins TRBV10-3 and TRBJ2-5, with D possibly being TRBD2 (6 bases). Germline V gene data show CDR1 as ENHRY and CDR2 as SYGVKD. Trimming took 0 bases from V and 1 from J, leaving 12 bases between them. The CDR3 runs to 16 residues.

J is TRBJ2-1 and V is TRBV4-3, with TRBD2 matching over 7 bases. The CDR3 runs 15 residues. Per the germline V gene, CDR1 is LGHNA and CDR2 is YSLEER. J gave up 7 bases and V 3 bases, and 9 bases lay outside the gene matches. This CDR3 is CASSHLLAAGNEQFF. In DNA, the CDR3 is TGCGCCAGCAGCCATCTCCTAGCGGCGGGGAATGAGCAGTTCTTC.

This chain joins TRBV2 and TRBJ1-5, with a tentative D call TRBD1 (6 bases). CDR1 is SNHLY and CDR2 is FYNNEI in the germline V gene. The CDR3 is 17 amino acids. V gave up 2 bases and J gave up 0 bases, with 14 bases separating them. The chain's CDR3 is CASSEFGTKFSNQPQHF. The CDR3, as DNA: TGTGCCAGCAGTGAATTTGGGACAAAATTTAGCAATCAGCCCCAGCATTTT.

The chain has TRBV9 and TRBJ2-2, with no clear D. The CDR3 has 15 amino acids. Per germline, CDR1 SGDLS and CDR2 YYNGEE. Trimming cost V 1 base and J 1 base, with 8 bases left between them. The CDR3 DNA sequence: TGTGCCAGCAGCGTATCCGTGGGGAACACCGGGGAGCTGTTTTTT. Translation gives CASSVSVGNTGELFF. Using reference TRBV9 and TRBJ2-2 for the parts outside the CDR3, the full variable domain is DSGVTQTPKHLITATGQRVTLRCSPRSGDLSVYWYQQSLDQGLQFLIQYYNGEERAKGNILERFSAQQFPDLHSELNLSSLELGDSALYFCASSVSVGNTGELFFGEGSRLTVL.

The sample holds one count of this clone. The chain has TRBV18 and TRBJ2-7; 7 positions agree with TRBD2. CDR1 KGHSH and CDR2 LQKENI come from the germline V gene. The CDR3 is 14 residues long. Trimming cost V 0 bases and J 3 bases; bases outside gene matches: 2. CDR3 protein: CASSPPSSGYEQYF. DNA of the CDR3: TGTGCCAGCTCACCACCGTCTAGCGGCTACGAGCAGTACTTC.

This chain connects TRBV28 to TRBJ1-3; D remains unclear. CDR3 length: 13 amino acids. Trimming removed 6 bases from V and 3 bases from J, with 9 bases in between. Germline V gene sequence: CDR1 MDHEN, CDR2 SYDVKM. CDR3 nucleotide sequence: TGTGCCAGCAGCTTTTACGGTGGAAACACCATATATTTT. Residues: CASSFYGGNTIYF.